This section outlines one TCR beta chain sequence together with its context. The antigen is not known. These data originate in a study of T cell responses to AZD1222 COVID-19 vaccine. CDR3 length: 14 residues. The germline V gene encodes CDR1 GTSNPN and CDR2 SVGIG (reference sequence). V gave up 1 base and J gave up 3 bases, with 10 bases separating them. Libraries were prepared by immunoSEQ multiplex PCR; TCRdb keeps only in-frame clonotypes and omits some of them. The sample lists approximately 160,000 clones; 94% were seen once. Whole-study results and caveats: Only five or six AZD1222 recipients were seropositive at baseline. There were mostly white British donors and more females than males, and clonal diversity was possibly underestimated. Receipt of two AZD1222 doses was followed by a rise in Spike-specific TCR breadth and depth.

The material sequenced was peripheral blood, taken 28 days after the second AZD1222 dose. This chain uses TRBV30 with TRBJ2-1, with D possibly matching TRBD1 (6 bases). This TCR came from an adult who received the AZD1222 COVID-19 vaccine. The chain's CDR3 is CAWSAIGGYNEQFF. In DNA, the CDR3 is TGTGCCTGGAGTGCCATAGGGGGCTACAATGAGCAGTTCTTC.